This T cell receptor beta chain was documented in a study of post-analysis software for immune sequencing data. The study, taken as a whole, reports: When patients were compared with controls, a handful of TRBV segments were more frequent, TRBV5-6, TRBV5-1 and TRBV20-1 among them. Normalized Chao1 diversity was significantly reduced in patients versus controls. Under F measure analysis, samples from one preparation batch co-clustered strongly.

This CDR3 has 18 residues. Included in the TCR beta cDNA libraries were unique molecular identifiers. Researchers reported some 500,000 cDNA molecules coming from about 1 to 10 million T cells. TCRdb re-derived calls from the PCR reads in MiXCR, one entry per CDR3 protein. Of 750,000 to 950,000 distinct CDR3 sequences detected, roughly 50% appear once; the ten largest clones hold 4% to 5.5%. Worth noting for this clonotype: What it binds is unknown.

The receptor comes from a girl aged 10-17 years with multiple sclerosis. Sequenced: blood. This chain links TRBV21-1 with TRBJ2-1; the table's D gene call, TRBD1, was not cross checked with the DNA. TRBV21-1 is noted as a pseudogene. The CDR3 region is CASSKTPTNQRAYNEQFF. The DNA of the CDR3 is TGTGCCAGCAGCAAAACCCCCACGAACCAGAGGGCCTACAATGAGCAGTTCTTC.